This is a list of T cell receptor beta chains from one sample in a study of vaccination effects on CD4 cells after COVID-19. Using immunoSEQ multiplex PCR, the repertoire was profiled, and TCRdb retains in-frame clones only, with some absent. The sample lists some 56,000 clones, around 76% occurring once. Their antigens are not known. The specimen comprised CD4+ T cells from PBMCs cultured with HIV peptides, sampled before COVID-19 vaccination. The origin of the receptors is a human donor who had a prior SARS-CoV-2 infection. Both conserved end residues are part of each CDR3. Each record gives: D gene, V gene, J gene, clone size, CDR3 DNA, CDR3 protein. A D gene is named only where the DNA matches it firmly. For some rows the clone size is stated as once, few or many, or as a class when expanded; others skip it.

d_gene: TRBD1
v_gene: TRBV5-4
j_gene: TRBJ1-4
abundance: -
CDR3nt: TGTGCCAGCCAAAAACAGGGGGCAGAGGAAAAACTGTTTTTT
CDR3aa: CASQKQGAEEKLFF

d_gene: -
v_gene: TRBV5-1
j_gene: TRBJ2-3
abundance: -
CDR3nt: TGCGCCAGCAGCTTGGGTCGCTGGTCCAGGTCAGGGGCAGATACGCAGTATTTT
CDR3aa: CASSLGRWSRSGADTQYF

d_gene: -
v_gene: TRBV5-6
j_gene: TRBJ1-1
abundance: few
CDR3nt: TGTGCCAGCAGCGAGCAACCGTCGTCCACAGCTGAAGCTTTCTTT
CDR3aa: CASSEQPSSTAEAFF

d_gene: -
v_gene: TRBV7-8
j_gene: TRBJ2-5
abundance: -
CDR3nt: TGTGCCAGCAGCGCACGGGAGTACCAAGAGACCCAGTACTTC
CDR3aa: CASSAREYQETQYF

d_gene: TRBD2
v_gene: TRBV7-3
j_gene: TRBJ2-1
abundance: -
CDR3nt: TGTGCCAGCAGCCCAGACGGTTGGACTAGCGGGGGTACAGGGTCATACAATGAGCAGTTCTTC
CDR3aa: CASSPDGWTSGGTGSYNEQFF

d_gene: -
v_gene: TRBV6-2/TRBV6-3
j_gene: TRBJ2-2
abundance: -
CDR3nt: TGTGCCAGCAGTTCCGTGGGAGCTCACACCGGGGAGCTGTTTTTT
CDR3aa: CASSSVGAHTGELFF

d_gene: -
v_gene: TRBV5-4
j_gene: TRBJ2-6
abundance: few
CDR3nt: TGTGCCAGCAGCTTGGATAGAACTGGGGCCAACGTCCTGACTTTC
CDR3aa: CASSLDRTGANVLTF

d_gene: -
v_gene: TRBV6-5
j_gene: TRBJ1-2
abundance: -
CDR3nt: TGTGCCAGCAGTTACGTCTCAGGGGCTGGCTACACCTTC
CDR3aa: CASSYVSGAGYTF

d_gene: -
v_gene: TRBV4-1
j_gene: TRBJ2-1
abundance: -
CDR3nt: TGCGCCAGCAGCCAAGTCCCCCCGGATGAGCAGTTCTTC
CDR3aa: CASSQVPPDEQFF

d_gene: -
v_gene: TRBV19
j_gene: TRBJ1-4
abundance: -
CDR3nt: TGTGCCAGTAGTGCCCCGGGACTCGAAGAAGAAAAACTGTTTTTT
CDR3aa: CASSAPGLEEEKLFF

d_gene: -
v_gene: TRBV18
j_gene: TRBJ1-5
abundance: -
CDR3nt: TGTGCCAGCTCGGTGGGCGCAGATATTGGTCAGCCCCAGCATTTT
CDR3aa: CASSVGADIGQPQHF

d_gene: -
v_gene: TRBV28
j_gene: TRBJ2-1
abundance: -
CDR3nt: TGTGCCAGCACCCTCGCTGGGGGGAGCTCCTACAATGAGCAGTTCTTC
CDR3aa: CASTLAGGSSYNEQFF

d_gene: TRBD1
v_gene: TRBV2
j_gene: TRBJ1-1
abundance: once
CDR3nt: TGTGCCAGCAGCTCTACTGTTACAGGGGGAAACACTGAAGCTTTCTTT
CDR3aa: CASSSTVTGGNTEAFF

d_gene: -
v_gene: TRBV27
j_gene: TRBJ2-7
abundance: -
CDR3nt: TGTGCCAGCAGTTTATCGCCGGGTGGCGGCGCGTACCCCTACGAGCAGTACTTC
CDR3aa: CASSLSPGGGAYPYEQYF

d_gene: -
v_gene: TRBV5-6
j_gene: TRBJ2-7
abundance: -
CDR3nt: TGTGCCAGCAGCTTACAGGGAACCTACGAGCAGTACTTC
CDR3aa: CASSLQGTYEQYF

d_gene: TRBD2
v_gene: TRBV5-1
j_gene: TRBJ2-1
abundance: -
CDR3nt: TGCGCCAGCAGCTTTACGCGGGGGGGCGGATGGAATGAGCAGTTCTTC
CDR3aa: CASSFTRGGGWNEQFF

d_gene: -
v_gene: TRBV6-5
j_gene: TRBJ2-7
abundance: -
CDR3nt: TGTGCCAGCAGTTACTCGAGCCTAGCTATCCACGAGCAGTACTTC
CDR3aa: CASSYSSLAIHEQYF

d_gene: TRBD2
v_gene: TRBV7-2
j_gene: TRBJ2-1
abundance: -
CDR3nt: TGTGCCAGCAGTCGGACTAGCGGGAGTTACAATGAGCAGTTCTTC
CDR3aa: CASSRTSGSYNEQFF

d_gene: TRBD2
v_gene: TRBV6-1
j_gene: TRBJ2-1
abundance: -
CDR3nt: TGTGCCAGCAGTGCCACTAGCGGGGGGGCTGCACCTTACAATGAGCAGTTCTTC
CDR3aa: CASSATSGGAAPYNEQFF

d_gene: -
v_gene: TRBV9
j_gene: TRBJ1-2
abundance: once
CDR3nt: TGTGCCAGCAGCGGATCGGACGACAGGTACTATGGCTACACCTTC
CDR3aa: CASSGSDDRYYGYTF

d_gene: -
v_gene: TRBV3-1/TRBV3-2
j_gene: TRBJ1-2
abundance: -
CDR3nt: TGTGCCAGCAGCCAAAGGGAGGGTAACGGCTACACCTTC
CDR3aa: CASSQREGNGYTF

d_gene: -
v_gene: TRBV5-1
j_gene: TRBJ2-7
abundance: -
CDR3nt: TGCGCCAGCACCCGCGGACAGCTGGGCTCCTACGAGCAGTACTTC
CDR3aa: CASTRGQLGSYEQYF

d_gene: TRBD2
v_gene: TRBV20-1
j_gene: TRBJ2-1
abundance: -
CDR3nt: TGCAGTGCTAGTAGAGGAGGGCTAGCGGGAGCCGGTGGTGAGCAGTTCTTC
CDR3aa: CSASRGGLAGAGGEQFF

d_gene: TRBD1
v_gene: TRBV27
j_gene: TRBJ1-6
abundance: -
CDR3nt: TGTGCCAGCAGTAGGAACCGGGACAGTAATTCACCCCTCCACTTT
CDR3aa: CASSRNRDSNSPLHF

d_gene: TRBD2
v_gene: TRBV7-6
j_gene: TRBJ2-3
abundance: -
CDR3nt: TGTGCCAGCAGCTTATCGGGGGGGGGTCTAGCAGATACGCAGTATTTT
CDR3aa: CASSLSGGGLADTQYF

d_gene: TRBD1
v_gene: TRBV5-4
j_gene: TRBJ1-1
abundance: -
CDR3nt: TGTGCCAGCAGCTTTGGTGGAAACAGGGGACTGAACACTGAAGCTTTCTTT
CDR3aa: CASSFGGNRGLNTEAFF

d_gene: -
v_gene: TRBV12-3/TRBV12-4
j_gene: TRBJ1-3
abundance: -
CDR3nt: TGTGCCAGCAGTTTAAAAGGAAACACCATATATTTT
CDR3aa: CASSLKGNTIYF

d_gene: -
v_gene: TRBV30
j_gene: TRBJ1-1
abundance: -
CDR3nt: TGTGCCTGGAGTGTATTCAGAGGAGGAGCGTCGCACACTGAAGCTTTCTTT
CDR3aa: CAWSVFRGGASHTEAFF

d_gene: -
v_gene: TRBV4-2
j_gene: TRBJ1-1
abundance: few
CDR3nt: TGTGCCAGCAGCAGACAACTTTCCTCGAACACTGAAGCTTTCTTT
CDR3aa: CASSRQLSSNTEAFF

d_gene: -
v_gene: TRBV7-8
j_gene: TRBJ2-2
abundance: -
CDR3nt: TGTGCCAGCAGCTTAGCGGGCGAAGGATTTAAGAACACCGGGGAGCTGTTTTTT
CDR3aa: CASSLAGEGFKNTGELFF

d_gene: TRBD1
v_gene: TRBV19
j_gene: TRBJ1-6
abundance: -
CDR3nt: TGTGCCAGTAGTATGAGGGACAGGGGTCTCGATAATTCACCCCTCCACTTT
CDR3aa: CASSMRDRGLDNSPLHF

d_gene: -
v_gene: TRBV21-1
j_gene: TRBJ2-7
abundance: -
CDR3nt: TGTGCCAGCAGCAAAGCGACGGGGGGCTACGAGCAGTACTTC
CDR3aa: CASSKATGGYEQYF

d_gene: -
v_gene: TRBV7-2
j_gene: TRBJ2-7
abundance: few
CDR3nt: TGTGCCAGCAGCTTAGGGGTCCTAAGTCCCTACGAGCAGTACTTC
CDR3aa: CASSLGVLSPYEQYF

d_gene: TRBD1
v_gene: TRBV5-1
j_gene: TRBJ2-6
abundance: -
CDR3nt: TGCGCCACCACGACAGGGAACTCTGGGGCCAACGTCCTGACTTTC
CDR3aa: CATTTGNSGANVLTF

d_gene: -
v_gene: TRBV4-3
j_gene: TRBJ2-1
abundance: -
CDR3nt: TGCGCCAGCAGCCAAGGGACGGCCAGCTCCTACAATGAGCAGTTCTTC
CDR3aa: CASSQGTASSYNEQFF

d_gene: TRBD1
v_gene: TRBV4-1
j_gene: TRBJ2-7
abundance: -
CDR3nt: TGCGCCAGCAGCCCCGGGACAGAACTAAGCTACGAGCAGTACTTC
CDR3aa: CASSPGTELSYEQYF

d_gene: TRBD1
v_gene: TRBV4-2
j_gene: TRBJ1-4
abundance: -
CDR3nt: TGTGCCAGCAGCCGACCACAGGGGGATAATGAAAAACTGTTTTTT
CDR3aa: CASSRPQGDNEKLFF

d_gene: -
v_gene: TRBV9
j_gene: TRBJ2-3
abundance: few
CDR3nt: TGTGCCAGCAGCGTAGCTTCGTCAGGGCCACGGAAATGGGATACGCAGTATTTT
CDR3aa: CASSVASSGPRKWDTQYF

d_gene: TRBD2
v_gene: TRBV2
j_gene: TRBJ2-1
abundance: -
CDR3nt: TGTGCCAGCAGTGCTAGCGGGAGGTATGGGAATGAGCAGTTCTTC
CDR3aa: CASSASGRYGNEQFF

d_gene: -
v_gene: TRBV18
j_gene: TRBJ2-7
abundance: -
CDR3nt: TGTGCCAGCTCACCACACTCGGGACCCTACGAGCAGTACTTC
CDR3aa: CASSPHSGPYEQYF

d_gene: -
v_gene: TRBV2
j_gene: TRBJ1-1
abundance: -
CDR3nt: TGTGCCAGGAAAACAGGAAACACTGAAGCTTTCTTT
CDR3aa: CARKTGNTEAFF

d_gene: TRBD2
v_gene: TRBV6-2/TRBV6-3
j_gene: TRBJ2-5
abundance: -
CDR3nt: TGTGCCAGCAGTTGGGGACTAGCGGGCCTCGGGACCCAGTACTTC
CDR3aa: CASSWGLAGLGTQYF